Below, 19 T cell receptor beta chains from the same sample are listed, as sequenced in a study of T-cell reconstitution after alpha-beta-depleted transplantation in children. A TCRbeta library incorporating unique molecular identifiers was prepared. TCRdb reanalysed the PCR reads using MiXCR and keeps one entry per CDR3 protein. In the table there are about 230,000 distinct CDR3 sequences, more than 7.5% of which are singletons. This specimen consisted of PBMCs from the stem cell graft donor, obtained from the stem cell graft. These receptors were obtained from a human donor who donated a stem cell graft to a child with SCID.

This clonotype came up many times. V usage is TRBV5-1 and J usage is TRBJ2-3; 11 bases map to TRBD2. J lost 8 bases, V lost 3 bases, and 11 bases had no gene match. The CDR3 length is 16 residues. Germline values: CDR1 SGHRS, CDR2 YFSETQ. This CDR3 reads CASSSDPGLAVPTQYF. In DNA form, the CDR3 reads TGCGCCAGCAGCTCAGATCCGGGACTAGCGGTTCCTACGCAGTATTTT. The entire variable domain, with the rest obtained from reference TRBV5-1 and TRBJ2-3, is as follows: KAGVTQTPRYLIKTRGQQVTLSCSPISGHRSVSWYQQTPGQGLQFLFEYFSETQRNKGNFPGRFSGRQFSNSRSEMNVSTLELGDSALYLCASSSDPGLAVPTQYFGPGTRLTVL.

This clonotype was picked up many times. The chain is built from TRBV2 and TRBJ2-7; TRBD1 is a possible D gene (6 bases). The CDR3 loop spans 17 amino acids. V lost 3 bases to trimming and J lost 1 base, with 19 bases between them. Germline V gene lookup returns CDR1 SNHLY and CDR2 FYNNEI. CDR3 residues: CASSDPAGRGDSYEQYF. The CDR3 DNA is TGTGCCAGCAGTGATCCGGCGGGCAGGGGCGATTCCTACGAGCAGTACTTC.

This clonotype was counted only a few times. One end of the junction does not line up with germline, which may come from a read error. J is TRBJ1-1 and V is TRBV5-1, with D possibly TRBD1 on 6 matching bases. Germline CDR1 is SGHRS and CDR2 is YFSETQ. CDR3 length: 14 amino acids. CDR3 region: CASSKLGQNSEAFF. In DNA form, the CDR3 reads TGCGCCAGCAGCAAACTCGGACAGAACTCTGAAGCTTTCTTT.

This clonotype was found many times. The J gene is TRBJ1-1, the V gene TRBV5-1; D unclear. Germline lookup yields CDR1 SGHRS and CDR2 YFSETQ. V shed 3 bases and J shed 4 bases, with 10 bases lying between them. The CDR3 has 13 residues. This CDR3 reads CASSWTRGTEAFF. The DNA of the CDR3 is TGCGCCAGCAGCTGGACCCGGGGCACTGAAGCTTTCTTT.

Many counts were recorded for this clonotype. V gene TRBV2 combines with J gene TRBJ2-5, with D hard to call. Germline CDR1 is SNHLY and CDR2 is FYNNEI. Trimming took 10 bases from V and 2 from J, leaving 11 bases between them. This CDR3 has 12 residues. Written as DNA, the CDR3 is TGTGCCATTACCAGGTCACAAGAGACCCAGTACTTC. Protein: CAITRSQETQYF.

In its sample, this clonotype was seen many times. The chain employs TRBV10-3 and TRBJ1-1, with unresolved D. The CDR3 contains 12 residues. Germline V lookup: CDR1 ENHRY, CDR2 SYGVKD. V lost 0 bases and J 5 bases, leaving 4 bases between the germline ends. CDR3 coding DNA: TGTGCCATCAGTGAGTCCCTAACTGAAGCTTTCTTT. It specifies CAISESLTEAFF.

This clonotype was seen at least ten times. The genes are TRBV20-1 and TRBJ2-1, with no clear D. V lost 3 bases and J 4 bases, leaving 7 bases between the germline ends. Germline V gene lookup returns CDR1 DFQATT and CDR2 SNEGSKA (reference sequence). The CDR3 totals 12 residues. The CDR3 protein is CSASGRYNEQFF. DNA of the CDR3: TGCAGTGCTAGTGGGCGTTACAATGAGCAGTTCTTC.

This clonotype appeared many times. The J gene is TRBJ2-3, the V gene TRBV20-1; D perhaps matches TRBD1 (6 bases). This CDR3 is 15 amino acids long. V was pared by 4 bases and J by 0 bases, with 14 bases between. The germline V gene encodes CDR1 DFQATT and CDR2 SNEGSKA (reference sequence). In DNA, the CDR3 is TGCAGTGCTACAGTTCAGACAGGTAGCACAGATACGCAGTATTTT. Translated: CSATVQTGSTDTQYF.

This clonotype occurred many times. The genes are TRBV20-1 and TRBJ1-1; 7 bases are a match to TRBD1. CDR3 size: 17 residues. Unmatched junction bases numbered 11, after V lost 0 bases and J lost 1 base. The germline gives CDR1 DFQATT, CDR2 SNEGSKA (reference sequence). The CDR3 sequence: CSARDDSLTGKNTEAFF. The CDR3, as DNA: TGCAGTGCTAGAGATGATTCCTTGACAGGGAAGAACACTGAAGCTTTCTTT.

This clonotype was observed at least ten times. The genes are TRBV28 and TRBJ2-7; D ambiguous. This CDR3 is 15 amino acids long. Trimming took 6 bases from V and 0 from J, leaving 15 bases between them. Germline V gene lookup returns CDR1 MDHEN and CDR2 SYDVKM. The CDR3 region is CASSADPLSSYEQYF. The CDR3 DNA follows: TGTGCCAGCAGCGCAGACCCCTTGAGCTCCTACGAGCAGTACTTC.

At least ten counts were recorded for this clonotype. The V gene is TRBV4-3, the J gene TRBJ2-1, with a weak D call TRBD2 (5 bases). From germline, CDR1 is LGHNA and CDR2 YSLEER. The V gene lost 0 bases and the J gene lost 5 bases, with 14 bases spanning the gap. The CDR3 sequence is 16 residues long. CDR3 loop: CASSQDSDGSHNEQFF. For the CDR3, the DNA is TGCGCCAGCAGCCAAGATAGCGACGGCAGTCACAATGAGCAGTTCTTC.

This clonotype was recorded many times. The V call is TRBV29-1, the J call TRBJ2-7; TRBD1 matches at 7 bases. This CDR3 has 14 amino acids. CDR1 SQVTM and CDR2 ANQGSEA come from the germline V gene. After removal of 7 bases from V and 4 bases from J, the junction contained 13 bases not matched to a gene. CDR3: CSAEGQGDMYEQYF. CDR3 in DNA: TGCAGCGCCGAGGGCCAGGGGGACATGTACGAGCAGTACTTC.

This chain connects TRBV18 to TRBJ2-1; D gene uncertain. CDR3 length equals 14 residues. Germline assignment: CDR1 KGHSH and CDR2 LQKENI. V was shortened by 1 base and J by 3 bases, with 7 bases between the two germline ends. As DNA, the CDR3 is TGTGCCAGCTCACCACAAGCAGTCTACAATGAGCAGTTCTTC. This encodes CASSPQAVYNEQFF.

This clonotype was detected many times. The chain has TRBV20-1 and TRBJ2-3, with TRBD2 identical over 9 bases. The germline V gene encodes CDR1 DFQATT and CDR2 SNEGSKA (reference sequence). The CDR3 is 16 amino acids. The V gene end was trimmed by 3 bases and the J gene end by 2 bases; junction bases not matched to a gene: 9. The CDR3 here is CSASGVAGAPTDTQYF. Written as DNA, the CDR3 is TGCAGTGCTAGTGGAGTAGCGGGGGCCCCCACAGATACGCAGTATTTT.

This clonotype was detected ten times or more. The chain recombines TRBV12-3 or TRBV12-4 with TRBJ1-2; the D gene is possibly TRBD1 (6 bases). Trimming removed 5 bases from V and 6 bases from J, with 13 bases in between. The CDR3 is made up of 13 amino acids. The CDR3 bases are TGTGCCAGCAGTCTTACAGGGACTGATGGCTACACCTTC. Translated, it gives CASSLTGTDGYTF.

The J gene is TRBJ2-7, the V gene TRBV10-3; 7 bases match TRBD1. The CDR3 has 14 residues. Per germline, CDR1 ENHRY and CDR2 SYGVKD. V shed 3 bases and J 1 base; nucleotides not matched to a gene: 3. Written as DNA, the CDR3 is TGTGCCATCAGTGAAAGACAGGGTTCCTACGAGCAGTACTTC. The encoded protein is CAISERQGSYEQYF.

At least ten counts were recorded for this clonotype. The chain carries TRBV29-1 and TRBJ1-5; D unclear. This CDR3 has 13 amino acids. V was shortened by 4 bases and J by 1 base, with 8 bases between the two germline ends. The V gene's germline CDR1 is SQVTM and CDR2 ANQGSEA. The CDR3 DNA is TGCAGCGTTGGTACCGGGAGCAATCAGCCCCAGCATTTT. Its protein is CSVGTGSNQPQHF.

This clonotype was seen at least ten times. The chain carries TRBV5-6 and TRBJ1-1; 9 positions agree with TRBD1. Germline V lookup: CDR1 SGHDT, CDR2 YYEEEE. V shed 1 base, J shed 11 bases, and the junction held 12 bases outside the gene matches. This CDR3 comprises 15 residues. CDR3 in DNA: TGTGCCAGCAGCTTGATCCGGGACAGGGTTATGTGTGCTTTCTTT. It specifies CASSLIRDRVMCAFF. The whole variable domain, remainder taken from reference TRBV5-6 and TRBJ1-1, is DAGVTQSPTHLIKTRGQQVTLRCSPKSGHDTVSWYQQALGQGPQFIFQYYEEEERQRGNFPDRFSGHQFPNYSSELNVNALLLGDSALYLCASSLIRDRVMCAFFGQGTRLTVV.

CDR3 amino acids: CASTSSVPLGLQETQYF. The DNA of the CDR3 is TGCGCCAGCACTTCGTCCGTCCCCCTAGGATTACAAGAGACCCAGTACTTC. This rearrangement joins TRBV5-1 to TRBJ2-5; D is undetermined. The V end was cut by 6 bases, the J end by 2 bases, with 23 bases between. Per germline, CDR1 SGHRS and CDR2 YFSETQ. The CDR3 is 17 amino acids.